The rows below give T cell receptor beta chains drawn from one sample of a study of metastatic and nonmetastatic thyroid tumors. MiXCR was used by TCRdb to re-call the PCR reads. The sample includes tens of thousands of clones, around a fifth seen only once; the top ten take 10% to 15%. Sequencing was done on a sample of blood. The receptors were gathered from a male donor with papillary thyroid cancer or a benign thyroid nodule (not recorded which). Some clones in this sample may be carry-over from other donors' samples. Each CDR3 is given with its conserved first and last residue. The order of the fields is V gene, clone size, J gene, CDR3 protein. The listing skips clone size in some rows; elsewhere it reads once, few, many or a size class.

TRBV7-6	many	TRBJ1-3	CASSLAGPLSGNTIYF
TRBV12-3/TRBV12-4	NA	TRBJ1-3	CASSFGPGHYRYSVNTIYF
TRBV18	many	TRBJ2-3	CASSPRGGISTDTQYF
TRBV12-3/TRBV12-4	many	TRBJ2-1	CASSSTGGDFNEQFF
TRBV27	many	TRBJ2-5	CASSLGGRETQYF
TRBV5-1	NA	TRBJ2-7	CAISLVAGGSSYEQYF
TRBV7-2	many	TRBJ2-4	CASSRTGGEGIQYF
TRBV4-2	medium-sized	TRBJ1-5	CASSQETGTGDGMQPQHF
TRBV20-1	NA	TRBJ2-7	CSARDERERLHYEQYF
TRBV12-3/TRBV12-4	many	TRBJ1-6	CASSLRRDSPLHF